One sample yielded the 5 T cell receptor beta chains listed below, sequenced in a study of neurological immune-mediated disorders. TCRdb re-called the 5' RACE reads with MiXCR, one entry per CDR3 protein. The sample shows some 60,000 distinct CDR3 sequences, around 10% of them seen only once. Time point here: longitudinal time-point 2. The sample was PBMCs. These receptors were obtained from a man younger than 40 in good health.

This clonotype has a count of ten or more. The chain couples TRBV25-1 to TRBJ2-7, with TRBD1 as a possible D gene (6 bases). V gave up 6 bases and J gave up 0 bases, with 18 bases separating them. CDR3 size: 16 residues. Germline lookup yields CDR1 MGHDK and CDR2 SYGVNS. CDR3 sequence reads: CASSRSDSFSSYEQYF. DNA of the CDR3: TGTGCCAGCAGCCGCTCGGACAGCTTTAGCTCCTACGAGCAGTACTTC.

This clonotype has ten or more counts. This chain connects TRBV9 to TRBJ2-7; TRBD2 agrees at 7 bases. The V and J ends lost 3 bases and 3 bases, in that order; junction bases with no gene match: 6. The CDR3 has 14 amino acids. Germline V gene lookup returns CDR1 SGDLS and CDR2 YYNGEE. The DNA for the CDR3 is TGTGCCAGCAGCGAGGGGAGGGCGAGCTACGAGCAGTACTTC. This sequence encodes CASSEGRASYEQYF. The full variable domain, in which reference TRBV9 and TRBJ2-7 provide the parts outside the CDR3, is DSGVTQTPKHLITATGQRVTLRCSPRSGDLSVYWYQQSLDQGLQFLIQYYNGEERAKGNILERFSAQQFPDLHSELNLSSLELGDSALYFCASSEGRASYEQYFGPGTRLTVT.

By share of the sample, this clonotype is medium-sized (0.01 to 0.1%). CDR3 nucleotides: TGTGCCACCCAACTAGCGGGAAGTTTCAATGAGCAGTTCTTC. Translation: CATQLAGSFNEQFF. The chain recombines TRBV28 with TRBJ2-1, with 10 positions matching TRBD2. V gave up 10 bases and J gave up 6 bases; unmatched junction bases: 9. The CDR3 has 14 residues. Germline V gene data show CDR1 as MDHEN and CDR2 as SYDVKM.

This clonotype was observed at least ten times. V is TRBV25-1 and J is TRBJ2-5, with 8 bases fitting TRBD2. CDR1 and CDR2 from the germline V gene are MGHDK and SYGVNS. Trimming cost V 0 bases and J 4 bases; bases outside gene matches: 1. This CDR3 has 14 residues. DNA of the CDR3: TGTGCCAGCAGTGAATACGGGGGGGGAGAGACCCAGTACTTC. Translation: CASSEYGGGETQYF.

In its sample, this clonotype was seen many times. The chain recombines TRBV7-2 with TRBJ2-1; either TRBD1 or TRBD2 may fit D (5 bases each). Trimming left V 5 bases short and J 2 bases short, with 13 bases between. Germline V lookup: CDR1 SGHTA, CDR2 FQGNSA. This CDR3 comprises 15 residues. The CDR3 protein is CASSPGRATYNEQFF. The CDR3 nucleotides are TGTGCCAGCAGCCCGGGGCGGGCTACCTACAATGAGCAGTTCTTC. Together with reference TRBV7-2 and TRBJ2-1, the CDR3 gives the full variable domain: GAGVSQSPSNKVTEKGKDVELRCDPISGHTALYWYRQSLGQGLEFLIYFQGNSAPDKSGLPSDRFSAERTGGSVSTLTIQRTQQEDSAVYLCASSPGRATYNEQFFGPGTRLTVL.